This T cell receptor beta chain originates from a study of radiotherapy plus CTLA-4 blockade in lung cancer. Whole-study context: There were objective responses in 15% to 20% of patients, and 31% had disease control. Whole-study results and caveats: Tumor-derived TCR clones expanded in blood after radiotherapy plus ipilimumab. Reports state that early shifts in blood T cell clones, with interferon-beta, best predicted response.

The repertoire was sequenced with immunoSEQ multiplex PCR; TCRdb's copy has only in-frame clones and lacks some. The table shows about 48,000 clones, with 75% to 90% occurring only once. Details on this clone: Its antigen is still unknown.

The CDR3 is 18 amino acids. Germline V gene sequence: CDR1 SEHNR, CDR2 FQNEAQ (reference sequence). J lost 2 bases, V lost 5 bases, and 16 bases had no gene match. The source material was peripheral blood, sampled from a patient treated with radiotherapy plus ipilimumab. The J gene is TRBJ2-7, the V gene TRBV7-9; 9 nucleotides line up with TRBD2. The receptor's source is a human donor with non-small cell lung cancer who had stable disease on radiotherapy plus ipilimumab. The CDR3 here is CASSQGHSREGNPYEQYF. CDR3 sequence (DNA): TGTGCCAGCAGCCAGGGACATTCGCGGGAGGGAAACCCCTACGAGCAGTACTTC. Looking up the rest from reference TRBV7-9 and TRBJ2-7 gives the full variable domain: DTGVSQNPRHKITKRGQNVTFRCDPISEHNRLYWYRQTLGQGPEFLTYFQNEAQLEKSRLLSDRFSAERPKGSFSTLEIQRTEQGDSAMYLCASSQGHSREGNPYEQYFGPGTRLTVT.